Each of the 3 T cell receptor beta chains below was sequenced from the same sample in a study of T-cell memory formation after mild COVID-19. Using its own MiXCR run on the 5' RACE reads, TCRdb lists one record per CDR3 protein. The table has approximately 500,000 distinct CDR3 sequences, about 23% seen once. The source material was PBMCs or a T cell subset sorted from them (not recorded which). The receptors derive from an adult woman who had mild COVID-19 (a few samples of this study predate the infection). Cell type and time point are not known.

The chain couples TRBV10-3 to TRBJ1-4; the D is unclear. The CDR3 extends over 13 amino acids. V lost 3 bases and J lost 4, with 6 bases in between. Germline CDR1 reads ENHRY; CDR2 reads SYGVKD. This CDR3 reads CAISDRFNEKLFF. The DNA for the CDR3 is TGTGCCATCAGTGACAGGTTTAATGAAAAACTGTTTTTT.

This clonotype was seen ten or more times. The chain employs TRBV14 and TRBJ2-1; 7 bases fit TRBD1. The CDR3 has 13 amino acids. The trim removed 4 bases at V and 4 bases at J, leaving 1 base unmatched. Germline V gives CDR1 SGHDN, CDR2 FVKESK. CDR3 region: CASSRGQYNEQFF. For the CDR3, the DNA is TGTGCCAGCAGCCGGGGACAGTACAATGAGCAGTTCTTC. Together with reference TRBV14 and TRBJ2-1, the CDR3 gives the full variable domain: EAGVTQFPSHSVIEKGQTVTLRCDPISGHDNLYWYRRVMGKEIKFLLHFVKESKQDESGMPNNRFLAERTGGTYSTLKVQPAELEDSGVYFCASSRGQYNEQFFGPGTRLTVL.

The sample holds a few counts of this clonotype. The J gene is TRBJ2-1, the V gene TRBV7-9; D is perhaps TRBD2 (5 bases). Germline V lookup: CDR1 SEHNR, CDR2 FQNEAQ (reference sequence). This CDR3 spans 13 amino acids. V was trimmed by 4 bases and J by 8 bases, leaving 12 bases between them. CDR3 in amino acids: CASSSPVEDEQFF. The CDR3 DNA sequence: TGTGCCAGCAGCTCCCCCGTGGAGGATGAGCAGTTCTTC.